The 8 T cell receptor beta chains in this list originate from one sample, sequenced in a study of immune cell composition in non-small cell lung cancer (dated by TCRdb to about 2017). The protocol used for the library was the immunoSEQ multiplex PCR assay. TCRdb's version of the immuneACCESS table is confined to in-frame rearrangements and falls short of the full clone set. An unresolved V gene accounts for under half of the shortfall where checked; the remainder is of unknown origin. The sample yields under 2,500 clones; more than 60% were counted once. Clones ranked in the top ten supply under 15% of the sample. The sequencing input was lung tumor tissue. Receptors originate from a human donor with non-small cell lung cancer.

V usage is TRBV11-2 and J usage is TRBJ2-4, with TRBD2 matching over 7 bases. Unmatched junction bases numbered 9, after V lost 0 bases and J lost 7 bases. The CDR3 runs to 16 residues. The germline gives CDR1 SGHAT, CDR2 FQNNGV. The CDR3 nucleotides read TGTGCCAGCAGCTTAGAGGGGGGGACCGGGGGTAACATTCAGTACTTC. Encoded protein: CASSLEGGTGGNIQYF.

The chain uses TRBV7-7 and TRBJ2-7, with a tentative D call TRBD1 (6 bases). V lost 2 bases and J lost 5, with 10 bases in between. Germline-derived CDR1 and CDR2 are SSHAT and FNYEAQ (reference sequence). The CDR3 spans 13 residues. CDR3 sequence (DNA): TGTGCCAGCAGCTTAACAGGGACCGACGAGCAGTACTTC. Translated, it gives CASSLTGTDEQYF.

The genes are TRBV7-2 and TRBJ2-1; 11 bases align to TRBD2. The V segment lost 2 bases and the J segment 5 bases; nucleotides outside the gene matches: 5. Germline V gene sequence: CDR1 SGHTA, CDR2 FQGNSA. The CDR3 spans 16 residues. CDR3 DNA: TGTGCCAGCAGCTTACTAGCGGGGGGCCTAAACAATGAGCAGTTCTTC. Encoded protein: CASSLLAGGLNNEQFF.

The V gene is TRBV27, the J gene TRBJ1-4; TRBD1 matches 10 bases. The CDR3 runs 15 residues. V trimming: 5 bases; J trimming: 7 bases; junction bases outside the gene matches: 7. In germline, CDR1 is MNHEY, CDR2 SMNVEV (reference sequence). In DNA, the CDR3 is TGTGCCAGCAGTAGAACTGGGACAGGGGTTGAAAAACTGTTTTTT. Protein: CASSRTGTGVEKLFF.

The gene calls are TRBV5-1 and TRBJ1-3; D perhaps matches TRBD1 (5 bases). The CDR3 is 14 amino acids. The germline V and J ends were trimmed by 6 bases and 0 bases, with 10 bases remaining between them. Germline V gives CDR1 SGHRS, CDR2 YFSETQ. CDR3 DNA sequence: TGCGCCAGCACAGGCGGGGGCTCTGGAAACACCATATATTTT. Its translation is CASTGGGSGNTIYF.

Only one count was recorded for this clone. CDR3 DNA: TGTGCCAGCAGCTTTCTCGCAACTAATGAAAAACTGTTTTTT. Its translation is CASSFLATNEKLFF. The V and J genes are TRBV7-9 and TRBJ1-4; D ambiguous. V was shortened by 3 bases and J by 0 bases, with 5 bases between the two germline ends. CDR3 size: 14 residues. Germline CDR1 is SEHNR and CDR2 is FQNEAQ (reference sequence).

By sample share, this clone is hyperexpanded. The chain employs TRBV27 and TRBJ1-2, with D perhaps matching TRBD1 (6 bases). Germline lookup yields CDR1 MNHEY and CDR2 SMNVEV (reference sequence). Between the trimmed V and J ends, which lost 4 bases and 8 bases, there was a span of 14 bases. CDR3 length: 13 amino acids. The CDR3 DNA sequence: TGTGCCAGCAGTTATTTCGCAGGGGCCGGCTACACCTTC. Amino acid sequence: CASSYFAGAGYTF.

The chain couples TRBV7-2 to TRBJ2-2, with 8 bases aligning to TRBD2. The CDR3 consists of 16 residues. CDR1 and CDR2 from the germline V gene are SGHTA and FQGNSA. The ends lost 5 bases at V and 4 bases at J; junction bases unmatched: 9. The CDR3 sequence: CASSHRAGATTGELFF. In DNA form, the CDR3 reads TGTGCCAGCAGCCATAGAGCGGGAGCGACCACCGGGGAGCTGTTTTTT.